The rows below give T cell receptor beta chains drawn from one sample of a study of blood T cell repertoires in COVID-19. Measured with immunoSEQ multiplex PCR; TCRdb has only the in-frame clones, and not every one. Of over 250,000 clones in the sample, almost 85% are singletons; the top ten hold around 5.5%. Specimen: peripheral blood. Receptors were obtained from a man in his fifties or sixties with active or convalescent COVID-19. Each CDR3 is given with its conserved first and last residue. The order of the fields is J gene, D gene, V gene, CDR3 length, clone size, CDR3 protein, CDR3 DNA. A D gene is named only where the DNA matches it firmly. Not every row has a clone size; where given, it reads once, few, many or a size class.

TRBJ1-1 NA TRBV2 11 NA CASSSYTEAFF TGTGCCAGTAGTTCCTACACTGAAGCTTTCTTT
TRBJ2-5 NA TRBV15 17 NA CATSRDLWSRKQETQYF TGTGCCACCAGCAGAGATCTCTGGTCCAGAAAACAAGAGACCCAGTACTTC
TRBJ2-4 TRBD2 TRBV5-4 18 once CASSQIAGGRGSKNIQYF TGTGCCAGCAGCCAGATAGCGGGAGGGCGGGGATCCAAAAACATTCAGTACTTC
TRBJ2-2 NA TRBV4-2 15 NA CASSQDKLASGELFF TGTGCCAGCAGCCAAGATAAGCTAGCCTCCGGGGAGCTGTTTTTT
TRBJ2-2 NA TRBV11-2 13 NA CASSLVGVGELFF TGTGCCAGCAGCTTAGTGGGAGTAGGGGAGCTGTTTTTT
TRBJ1-4 NA TRBV4-1 14 NA CASSQVQLNEKLFF TGCGCCAGCAGCCAAGTACAGTTAAATGAAAAACTGTTTTTT
TRBJ2-5 TRBD1 TRBV19 15 NA CATRDRRRIEETQYF TGTGCCACCCGGGACAGGAGGAGAATTGAAGAGACCCAGTACTTC
TRBJ1-6 NA TRBV30 15 NA CAWQGVSSYNSPLHF TGTGCCTGGCAGGGTGTCAGCTCCTATAATTCACCCCTCCACTTT
TRBJ2-7 TRBD1 TRBV10-1 14 once CASSATGAAYEQYF TGCGCCAGCAGTGCTACAGGGGCCGCCTACGAGCAGTACTTC
TRBJ1-2 TRBD1 TRBV6-5 13 NA CASSQRTGYGYTF TGTGCCAGCAGCCAACGGACAGGGTATGGCTACACCTTC
TRBJ2-7 TRBD1 TRBV7-9 15 NA CASSTIPDRAHEQYF TGTGCCAGCAGCACCATACCTGACAGGGCCCACGAGCAGTACTTC
TRBJ1-5 TRBD1 TRBV18 15 NA CASSPVGQSNQPQHF TGTGCCAGCTCACCGGTGGGACAGAGCAATCAGCCCCAGCATTTT
TRBJ1-2 NA TRBV2 13 few CASISTTGAPYTF TGTGCCAGCATTTCCACCACCGGAGCCCCGTACACCTTC
TRBJ1-2 NA TRBV7-2 12 NA CASSIQGDGYTF TGTGCCAGCAGCATACAGGGAGATGGCTACACCTTC
TRBJ1-5 NA TRBV20-1 14 NA CSASLGGAGQPQHF TGCAGTGCTAGTTTAGGGGGGGCAGGGCAGCCCCAGCATTTT
TRBJ1-1 TRBD1 TRBV7-2 15 NA CASSLLPLGTGKAFF TGTGCCAGCAGCTTATTACCCCTGGGGACAGGAAAAGCTTTCTTT
TRBJ2-5 TRBD2 TRBV7-7 15 NA CASSSGTSGTETQYF TGTGCTAGCAGCTCCGGGACTAGCGGGACAGAGACCCAGTACTTC
TRBJ1-3 TRBD1 TRBV12-3/TRBV12-4 10 NA CASQAETGTF TGTGCCAGCCAGGCTGAGACAGGGACCTTT
TRBJ1-1 TRBD1 TRBV5-5 14 once CASSLTTGWTEAFF TGTGCCAGCAGCTTAACGACAGGGTGGACTGAAGCTTTCTTT
TRBJ2-3 TRBD2 TRBV19 15 few CASSRRASGSLLQYF TGTGCCAGTAGTAGGAGGGCTAGCGGGAGTTTGTTGCAGTATTTT
TRBJ1-5 NA TRBV4-3 15 NA CASSQGPEGNQPQHF TGCGCCAGCAGCCAGGGACCGGAGGGGAATCAGCCCCAGCATTTT
TRBJ1-2 TRBD1 TRBV10-3 15 few CAIRDGQGTNYGYTF TGTGCCATCAGGGATGGACAGGGAACTAACTATGGCTACACCTTC
TRBJ2-6 TRBD1 TRBV7-2 16 NA CASSFQGAPGANVLTF TGTGCCAGCAGCTTCCAGGGGGCGCCCGGGGCCAACGTCCTGACTTTC
TRBJ1-1 NA TRBV7-9 13 NA CASKWQSNTEAFF TGTGCCAGCAAGTGGCAGTCGAACACTGAAGCTTTCTTT
TRBJ2-7 NA TRBV2 13 NA CASSLELSYEQYF TGTGCCAGCAGTTTAGAACTCTCCTACGAGCAGTACTTC
TRBJ2-7 TRBD2 TRBV4-2 17 few CASSQGLAGAAAYEQYF TGTGCCAGCAGCCAGGGACTAGCGGGAGCGGCCGCCTACGAGCAGTACTTC
TRBJ2-2 NA TRBV13 15 NA CASSLKGRNTGELFF TGTGCCAGCAGCTTAAAGGGGCGGAACACCGGGGAGCTGTTTTTT
TRBJ1-3 NA TRBV28 14 NA CASSLPRAGNTIYF TGTGCCAGCAGTTTACCCAGGGCTGGAAACACCATATATTTT
TRBJ2-5 NA TRBV10-2 14 NA CASSGTRNQETQYF TGCGCCAGCAGTGGAACTAGGAACCAAGAGACCCAGTACTTC
TRBJ1-2 NA TRBV12-5 16 NA CASGHFGLRQNYGYTF TGTGCTAGTGGCCACTTCGGACTCCGGCAGAATTATGGCTACACCTTC
TRBJ1-4 TRBD1 TRBV11-2 15 NA CASSPRQGPNEKLFF TGTGCCAGCAGCCCGAGACAGGGACCTAATGAAAAACTGTTTTTT
TRBJ2-3 TRBD1 TRBV5-1 14 NA CASSLLQGSDTQYF TGCGCCAGCAGCTTATTACAGGGGTCAGATACGCAGTATTTT
TRBJ1-2 TRBD1 TRBV4-1 15 NA CASSQEGTGDEGYTF TGCGCCAGCAGCCAAGAAGGGACAGGGGACGAGGGCTACACCTTC
TRBJ1-4 TRBD1 TRBV28 16 NA CASRRGQGASNEKLFF TGTGCCAGCAGGCGAGGACAGGGGGCGAGTAATGAAAAACTGTTTTTT
TRBJ2-1 NA TRBV2 15 NA CASRPTPSSYNEQFF TGTGCCAGCAGACCGACGCCTAGCTCCTACAATGAGCAGTTCTTC
TRBJ2-7 NA TRBV6-5 13 NA CAVMGRSLVEQYF TGTGCGGTCATGGGGAGGTCGCTTGTAGAGCAGTACTTC
TRBJ2-7 NA TRBV6-1 16 NA CASSDGRGGLVDEQYF TGTGCCAGCAGTGACGGCCGCGGAGGGCTGGTAGACGAGCAGTACTTC
TRBJ1-4 TRBD1 TRBV2 14 NA CASSPGTGNGKLFF TGTGCCAGCAGCCCCGGGACAGGTAACGGAAAACTGTTTTTT
TRBJ1-1 NA TRBV9 15 NA CASSVGVLGGTEAFF TGTGCCAGCAGCGTAGGAGTTTTGGGAGGCACTGAAGCTTTCTTT
TRBJ1-2 TRBD1 TRBV5-1 15 NA CASSRTGGLYGGYTF TGCGCCAGCAGCCGCACAGGGGGCTTGTACGGCGGCTACACCTTC
TRBJ2-1 TRBD2 TRBV7-3 15 NA CASSVIAGSYNEQFF TGTGCCAGCAGCGTTATAGCGGGCTCCTACAATGAGCAGTTCTTC
TRBJ1-1 NA TRBV18 14 once CASRASGGLTEAFF TGTGCCAGCCGAGCTTCGGGGGGGCTCACTGAAGCTTTCTTT
TRBJ2-4 NA TRBV4-1 15 NA CASSQLREAKNIQYF TGCGCCAGCAGCCAACTTAGAGAGGCCAAAAACATTCAGTACTTC
TRBJ1-5 NA TRBV27 15 NA CASSPQNRDNQPQHF TGTGCCAGCAGTCCCCAGAACAGAGACAATCAGCCCCAGCATTTT
TRBJ2-7 NA TRBV11-2 15 NA CASSPNWGRQREQYF TGTGCCAGCAGTCCCAATTGGGGGAGGCAGCGCGAGCAGTACTTC
TRBJ1-4 NA TRBV2 13 NA CATGRTGNEKLFF TGTGCGACCGGACGGACGGGGAATGAAAAACTGTTTTTT
TRBJ2-5 NA TRBV3-1/TRBV3-2 14 NA CASSQGARRETQYF TGTGCCAGCAGCCAAGGAGCACGCAGGGAGACCCAGTACTTC
TRBJ1-2 NA TRBV6-5 11 NA CASNRRHGYTF TGTGCCAGCAATCGGAGGCATGGCTACACCTTC
TRBJ2-7 TRBD2 TRBV5-1 15 NA CASSFESGRSHEQYF TGCGCCAGCAGCTTCGAAAGCGGGAGGTCCCACGAGCAGTACTTC
TRBJ2-1 NA TRBV27 19 NA CASSLDFRTLAPPYNEQFF TGTGCCAGCAGTTTGGATTTCAGGACTCTAGCGCCACCCTACAATGAGCAGTTCTTC
TRBJ1-1 NA TRBV7-2 16 NA CASSLAQSGQGTEAFF TGTGCCAGCAGCTTAGCGCAGTCGGGCCAGGGGACTGAAGCTTTCTTT
TRBJ2-1 TRBD2 TRBV6-6 14 NA CASGGGSSYNEQFF TGTGCCAGCGGGGGAGGGAGCTCCTACAATGAGCAGTTCTTC
TRBJ1-5 NA TRBV27 14 NA CASSSTGPELPQHF TGTGCCAGCAGTTCGACAGGCCCAGAATTGCCCCAGCATTTT
TRBJ1-1 TRBD1 TRBV19 14 NA CASSQGGFITEAFF TGTGCCAGTAGTCAAGGGGGCTTTATCACTGAAGCTTTCTTT
TRBJ2-1 TRBD2 TRBV5-1 17 NA CASSSGTSASSYNEQFF TGCGCCAGCAGCTCCGGGACTAGCGCGAGCTCCTACAATGAGCAGTTCTTC
TRBJ2-5 NA TRBV5-1 15 once CASRRGRGGEETQYF TGCGCCAGCAGGCGAGGGAGAGGAGGGGAAGAGACCCAGTACTTC
TRBJ1-5 TRBD1 TRBV6-5 14 NA CASRLQGINQPQHF TGTGCCAGCAGGCTACAGGGGATCAATCAGCCCCAGCATTTT
TRBJ2-1 TRBD2 TRBV7-9 19 once CASSPTGTSGMSSYNEQFF TGTGCCAGCAGCCCCACCGGGACTAGCGGGATGAGCTCCTACAATGAGCAGTTCTTC
TRBJ1-2 NA TRBV6-5 14 NA CASSYLGQGYGYTF TGTGCCAGCAGTTACCTCGGACAAGGCTATGGCTACACCTTC